The next 19 T cell receptor beta chains were all read from a single sample in a study of neurological immune-mediated disorders. Specified time point: technical triplicate 1. MiXCR was run by TCRdb on the 5' RACE reads, yielding one entry per CDR3 protein. The data show around 37,000 distinct CDR3 sequences, roughly 11% seen once. Input material: PBMCs. These receptors originate from a man aged 55 to 70 with HTLV-1-associated myelopathy (HAM/TSP).

This clonotype was detected many times. The rearrangement uses TRBV20-1 and TRBJ1-1; D not resolved. V gave up 1 base and J gave up 0 bases, with 6 bases separating them. Germline values: CDR1 DFQATT, CDR2 SNEGSKA (reference sequence). CDR3 length equals 13 residues. The CDR3 is CSARGRVNTEAFF. The CDR3, as DNA: TGCAGTGCTAGAGGAAGGGTGAACACTGAAGCTTTCTTT.

This clonotype was counted many times. The chain recombines TRBV4-2 with TRBJ2-2, with D perhaps matching TRBD2 (5 bases). Germline V lookup: CDR1 LGHNA, CDR2 YNFKEQ. The germline V and J ends were trimmed by 1 base and 0 bases, with 6 bases remaining between them. CDR3 length: 15 amino acids. The CDR3 sequence: CASSQATTNTGELFF. The CDR3 bases are TGTGCCAGCAGCCAAGCGACTACGAACACCGGGGAGCTGTTTTTT.

V and J are TRBV7-8 and TRBJ2-3; no clear D gene. Between the trimmed V and J ends, which lost 5 bases and 0 bases, there was a span of 12 bases. Germline CDR1 reads SGHVS; CDR2 reads FQNEAQ. CDR3 length equals 15 residues. The CDR3 nucleotides are TGTGCCAGCAGCCCAACCAGCACAAGCACAGATACGCAGTATTTT. It specifies CASSPTSTSTDTQYF.

This clonotype was observed many times. This chain connects TRBV14 to TRBJ2-3; no clear D gene. The CDR3 extends over 13 amino acids. CDR1 is SGHDN and CDR2 is FVKESK in the germline V gene. The germline V and J ends were trimmed by 4 bases and 6 bases, with 11 bases remaining between them. CDR3 sequence reads: CASSPFQSDTQYF. CDR3 bases: TGTGCCAGCAGCCCGTTTCAGTCTGATACGCAGTATTTT.

This clonotype was observed many times. The chain joins TRBV18 to TRBJ2-7, with D perhaps matching TRBD1 (5 bases). The CDR3 extends over 13 amino acids. V gave up 3 bases and J gave up 5 bases, with 11 bases separating them. Germline CDR1 KGHSH, CDR2 LQKENI. CDR3 nucleotide sequence: TGTGCCAGCTCACCTTACCAGGGCGACGAGCAGTACTTC. It translates to CASSPYQGDEQYF. The whole variable domain, filled in from reference TRBV18 and TRBJ2-7, reads NAGVMQNPRHLVRRRGQEARLRCSPMKGHSHVYWYRQLPEEGLKFMVYLQKENIIDESGMPKERFSAEFPKEGPSILRIQQVVRGDSAAYFCASSPYQGDEQYFGPGTRLTVT.

This clonotype has just one count. The chain couples TRBV10-3 to TRBJ2-4; unclear D gene. The V end lost 2 bases, the J end lost 0 bases, and 11 bases lay between the germline ends. Germline values: CDR1 ENHRY, CDR2 SYGVKD. This CDR3 contains 16 residues. The CDR3 sequence is CAISENSLLAKNIQYF. The CDR3 DNA reads TGTGCCATCAGTGAGAACAGCCTCTTAGCCAAAAACATTCAGTACTTC.

In its sample, this clonotype was seen once. The chain is built from TRBV7-3 and TRBJ2-3, with D possibly matching TRBD1 (5 bases). CDR3 length: 15 residues. The germline V gene encodes CDR1 SGHTA and CDR2 FQGTGA. The V gene lost 6 bases and the J gene lost 6 bases, with 19 bases spanning the gap. CDR3 nucleotides: TGTGCCAGCAGTTTCACAGGAATGGGTACGGATACGCAGTATTTT. Amino acid sequence: CASSFTGMGTDTQYF.

Remarks on this clonotype: A much larger clone sits a single nucleotide away, making a read error possible. The V gene is TRBV20-1, the J gene TRBJ1-1; D gene ambiguous. This CDR3 has 14 amino acids. Germline V lookup: CDR1 DFQATT, CDR2 SNEGSKA (reference sequence). Here the CDR3 reads CSARGGRPNSEAFF. Written as DNA, the CDR3 is TGCAGTGCTAGGGGAGGCAGGCCGAACTCTGAAGCTTTCTTT.

This clonotype was counted ten times or more. The chain couples TRBV29-1 to TRBJ2-7; no clear D. The V end was cut by 2 bases, the J end by 5 bases, with 7 bases between. This CDR3 is built from 11 residues. Germline V lookup: CDR1 SQVTM, CDR2 ANQGSEA. Here the CDR3 DNA reads TGCAGCGTTGAAATGGTCAACGAGCAGTACTTC. Protein product: CSVEMVNEQYF.

This clonotype was detected ten times or more. This chain connects TRBV12-3 or TRBV12-4 to TRBJ2-1; D assignment may be TRBD1 or TRBD2 (5 bases each). V gave up 5 bases and J gave up 6 bases, with 17 bases separating them. This CDR3 has 15 amino acids. CDR3 sequence: CASSQRDHPGNEQFF. Here the CDR3 DNA reads TGTGCCAGCAGTCAACGGGACCACCCCGGCAATGAGCAGTTCTTC.

This clonotype has ten or more counts. V gene TRBV3-1 combines with J gene TRBJ1-5, with D unresolved. V was clipped by 4 bases and J by 7 bases, with 17 bases between them. Germline values: CDR1 LGHDT, CDR2 YNNKEL (reference sequence). This CDR3 contains 15 residues. CDR3 sequence: CASSPSSGPGQPQHF. The CDR3 coding sequence is TGTGCCAGCAGCCCTTCTTCAGGCCCGGGGCAGCCCCAGCATTTT.

Ten or more counts support this clonotype. The V call is TRBV4-3, the J call TRBJ1-2, with D possibly TRBD1 on 5 matching bases. This CDR3 comprises 14 residues. V dropped 4 bases and J dropped 5 bases, with 14 bases sitting between them. Germline V gene sequence: CDR1 LGHNA, CDR2 YSLEER. CDR3 protein: CASSPGTGVYGYTF. The CDR3 DNA reads as TGCGCCAGCAGCCCGGGGACGGGTGTTTATGGCTACACCTTC.

This clonotype showed up many times. The genes are TRBV2 and TRBJ1-3; D is undetermined. V shed 9 bases and J shed 4 bases, with 13 bases lying between them. This CDR3 has 13 amino acids. CDR1 and CDR2 (germline): SNHLY, FYNNEI. CDR3 bases: TGTGCCAGTAAATCCCTAGGGGGAAACACCATATATTTT. Its protein is CASKSLGGNTIYF.

This clonotype was recorded at least ten times. The V call is TRBV5-1, the J call TRBJ2-7, with 8 bases matching TRBD2. Unmatched junction bases numbered 3, after V lost 2 bases and J lost 2 bases. Germline CDR1 SGHRS, CDR2 YFSETQ. The CDR3 is made up of 14 amino acids. The CDR3 protein is CASSFTSGTYEQYF. Here the CDR3 DNA reads TGCGCCAGCAGCTTTACTAGCGGAACCTACGAGCAGTACTTC.

This clonotype was recorded many times. The V gene is TRBV12-3 or TRBV12-4, the J gene TRBJ2-4; D not resolved. V was shortened by 3 bases and J by 5 bases, with 11 bases between the two germline ends. The CDR3 consists of 14 residues. Written as DNA, the CDR3 is TGTGCCAGCAGTTTTAGTCCGGCAGAAAACATTCAGTACTTC. It specifies CASSFSPAENIQYF.

This clonotype showed up many times. V gene TRBV29-1 combines with J gene TRBJ2-7, with 10 bases fitting TRBD2. This CDR3 comprises 14 residues. Trimming cost V 6 bases and J 7 bases; bases outside gene matches: 12. Germline CDR1 reads SQVTM; CDR2 reads ANQGSEA. The chain's CDR3 is CSVDLSGRAGEQYF. CDR3 DNA sequence: TGCAGCGTGGACTTAAGCGGGAGGGCCGGAGAGCAGTACTTC.

At least ten counts were recorded for this clonotype. The J gene is TRBJ2-1, the V gene TRBV5-1, with 8 bases fitting TRBD2. The V gene's germline CDR1 is SGHRS and CDR2 YFSETQ. The V gene end was trimmed by 4 bases and the J gene end by 0 bases; junction bases not matched to a gene: 6. The CDR3 spans 16 residues. CDR3 sequence reads: CASSAGSGSSYNEQFF. In DNA form, the CDR3 reads TGCGCCAGCAGCGCTGGGAGCGGGAGCTCCTACAATGAGCAGTTCTTC.

This clonotype has just a few counts. V usage is TRBV18 and J usage is TRBJ1-1, with TRBD1 as a possible D gene (5 bases). CDR1 is KGHSH and CDR2 is LQKENI in the germline V gene. The V and J ends lost 2 bases and 1 base respectively, with 8 bases between them. The CDR3 loop spans 14 amino acids. CDR3 region: CASSPGGGNTEAFF. CDR3 nucleotides: TGTGCCAGCTCACCAGGGGGGGGGAACACTGAAGCTTTCTTT. The full variable domain, completed using reference TRBV18 and TRBJ1-1, is NAGVMQNPRHLVRRRGQEARLRCSPMKGHSHVYWYRQLPEEGLKFMVYLQKENIIDESGMPKERFSAEFPKEGPSILRIQQVVRGDSAAYFCASSPGGGNTEAFFGQGTRLTVV.

This clonotype was observed a single time. This may be a read error: a much more frequent sequence differs by one nucleotide. This CDR3 is missing its conserved last phenylalanine or tryptophan, likely due to a read error. This chain links TRBV25-1 with TRBJ1-4; TRBD1 is a possible D gene (6 bases). The germline V and J ends were trimmed by 3 bases and 10 bases, with 15 bases remaining between them. The CDR3 is 14 residues long. In germline, CDR1 is MGHDK, CDR2 SYGVNS. The CDR3 here is CASSDLQGGGKLFI. The CDR3, as DNA: TGTGCCAGCAGTGACTTACAGGGAGGGGGAAAACTGTTTATT.